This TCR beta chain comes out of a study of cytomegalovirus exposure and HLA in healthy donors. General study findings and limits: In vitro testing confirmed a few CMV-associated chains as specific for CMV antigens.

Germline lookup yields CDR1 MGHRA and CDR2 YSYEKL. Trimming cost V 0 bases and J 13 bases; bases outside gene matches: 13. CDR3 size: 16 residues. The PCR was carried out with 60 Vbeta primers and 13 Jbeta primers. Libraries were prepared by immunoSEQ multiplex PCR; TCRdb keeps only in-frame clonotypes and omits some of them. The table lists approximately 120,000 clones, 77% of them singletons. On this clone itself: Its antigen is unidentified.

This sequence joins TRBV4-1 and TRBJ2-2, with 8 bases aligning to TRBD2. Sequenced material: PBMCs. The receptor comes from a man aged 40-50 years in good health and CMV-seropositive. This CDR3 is CASSQDQVRSGGGLFF. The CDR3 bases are TGCGCCAGCAGCCAAGATCAGGTCCGAAGCGGGGGTGGGCTGTTTTTT.